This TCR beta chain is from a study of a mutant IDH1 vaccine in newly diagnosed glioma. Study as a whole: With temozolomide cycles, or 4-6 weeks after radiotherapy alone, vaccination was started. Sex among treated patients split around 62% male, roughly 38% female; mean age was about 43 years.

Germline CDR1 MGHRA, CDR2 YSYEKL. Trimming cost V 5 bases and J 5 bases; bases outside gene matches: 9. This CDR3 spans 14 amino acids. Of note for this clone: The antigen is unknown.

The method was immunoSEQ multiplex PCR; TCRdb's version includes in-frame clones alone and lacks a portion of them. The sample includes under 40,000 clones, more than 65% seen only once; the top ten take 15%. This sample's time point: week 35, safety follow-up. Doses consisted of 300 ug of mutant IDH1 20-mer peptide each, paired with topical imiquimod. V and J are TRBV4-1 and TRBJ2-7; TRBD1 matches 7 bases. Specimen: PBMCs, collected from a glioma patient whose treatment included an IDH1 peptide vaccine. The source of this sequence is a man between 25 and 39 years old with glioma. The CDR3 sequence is CASSLGQFSDEQYF. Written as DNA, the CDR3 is TGCGCCAGCAGCTTGGGACAGTTTAGCGACGAGCAGTACTTC.